The clone carrying this T cell receptor beta chain was picked up a small number of times. Antigen specificity is unknown. Germline lookup yields CDR1 SQVTM and CDR2 ANQGSEA. The CDR3 runs 14 residues. Trimming took off 4 bases at V and 3 bases at J, with 13 bases between the two ends. 5'RACE template switching added a universal primer site and UMIs to TCR cDNA. One entry per CDR3 protein results from TCRdb running MiXCR on the 5' RACE reads. The top ten clones hold about 1% of a sample with 200,000 to 300,000 distinct CDR3 sequences, 6% to 8% of them seen once. These data come from a study of T cells after yellow fever vaccination. Study-wide findings and caveats: Contaminating bulk clonotypes could be abundant in FACS-sorted repertoires. Post-booster reappearance was seen for most primary-vaccination clones (about 96% CD4, around 88% CD8).

The rearrangement links TRBV29-1 to TRBJ1-3, with unresolved D. This sequence was found in a man aged 30 to 39 who received the YFV17D yellow fever vaccine. Specimen: CD4+ T cells sorted from PBMCs, collected on the day of the yellow fever booster vaccination. The DNA for the CDR3 is TGCAGCGTTGCTGATGCTCCTCGTGGAAACACCATATATTTT. This encodes CSVADAPRGNTIYF.